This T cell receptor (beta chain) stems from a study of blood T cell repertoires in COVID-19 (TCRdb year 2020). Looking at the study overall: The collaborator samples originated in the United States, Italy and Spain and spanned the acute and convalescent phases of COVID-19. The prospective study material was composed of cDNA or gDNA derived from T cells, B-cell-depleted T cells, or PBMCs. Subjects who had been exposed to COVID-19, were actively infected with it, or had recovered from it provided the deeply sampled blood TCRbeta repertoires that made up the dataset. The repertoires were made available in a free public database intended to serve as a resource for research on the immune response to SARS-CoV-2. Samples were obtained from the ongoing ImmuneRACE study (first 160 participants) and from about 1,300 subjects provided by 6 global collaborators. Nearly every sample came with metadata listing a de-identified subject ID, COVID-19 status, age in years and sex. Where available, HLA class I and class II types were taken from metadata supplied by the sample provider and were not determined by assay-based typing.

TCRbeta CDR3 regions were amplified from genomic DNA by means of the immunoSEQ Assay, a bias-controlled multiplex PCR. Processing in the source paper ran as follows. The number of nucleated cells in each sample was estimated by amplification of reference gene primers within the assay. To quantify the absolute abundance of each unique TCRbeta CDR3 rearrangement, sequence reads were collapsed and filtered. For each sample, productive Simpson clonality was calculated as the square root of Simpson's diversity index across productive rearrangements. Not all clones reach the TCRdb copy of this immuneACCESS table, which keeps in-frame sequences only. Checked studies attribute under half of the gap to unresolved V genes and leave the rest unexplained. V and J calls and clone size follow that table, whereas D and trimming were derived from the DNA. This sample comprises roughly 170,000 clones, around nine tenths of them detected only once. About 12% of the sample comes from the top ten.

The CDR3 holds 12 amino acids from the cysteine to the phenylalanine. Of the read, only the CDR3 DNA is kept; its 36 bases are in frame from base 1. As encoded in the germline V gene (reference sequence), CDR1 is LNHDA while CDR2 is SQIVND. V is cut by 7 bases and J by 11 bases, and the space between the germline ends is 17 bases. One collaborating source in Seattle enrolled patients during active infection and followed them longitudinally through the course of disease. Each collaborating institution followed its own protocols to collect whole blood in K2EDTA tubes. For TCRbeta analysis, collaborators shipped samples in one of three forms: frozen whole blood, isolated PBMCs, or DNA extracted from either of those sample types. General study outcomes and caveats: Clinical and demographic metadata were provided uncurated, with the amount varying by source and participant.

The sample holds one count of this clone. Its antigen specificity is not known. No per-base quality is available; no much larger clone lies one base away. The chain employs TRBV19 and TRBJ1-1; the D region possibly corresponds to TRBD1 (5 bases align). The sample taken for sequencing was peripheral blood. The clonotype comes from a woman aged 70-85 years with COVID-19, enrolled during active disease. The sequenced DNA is TGTGCCAGTACGGGGGGGTTATTCTTGGCTTTCTTT. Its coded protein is CASTGGLFLAFF.